These 10 T cell receptor beta chains were all obtained from the same sample, sequenced in a study of T-cell reconstitution after alpha-beta-depleted transplantation in children listed by TCRdb under 2016. Library prep was done by PCR. Sequenced using an Illumina HiSeq 2500. To normalize quantification of the TCRbeta repertoire, the TCR libraries were built with molecular barcoding that relied on unique molecular identifiers. TCRdb's own reprocessing of the public reads used fastp at Q25 and MiXCR and kept productive beta chains. Each CDR3 protein appears once, grouped with its most common genes and DNA. Here the sample has about 340,000 distinct CDR3 sequences; about 17% occur a single time. Approximately 44% of the sample rests with the top ten. In light of the paper, this sample's treatment or condition label describes: allogeneic hematopoietic cell transplantation with graft depleted of TCRalphabeta T cells and CD19 B cells.

Specimen: PBMCs, mostly from graft donor cells, collected 360 days after TCRalphabeta/CD19-depleted stem cell transplant. The receptors come from a male patient between 2 and 10 years old who had a stem cell transplant for acute lymphoblastic leukemia, so the T cells may come from the graft donor.

This chain joins TRBV24-1 and TRBJ2-5; D may be TRBD1 or TRBD2 (6 bases each). The V end lost 2 bases, the J end lost 2 bases, and 8 bases lay between the germline ends. CDR1 KGHDR and CDR2 SFDVKD come from the germline V gene. The CDR3 runs to 14 residues. Here the CDR3 DNA reads TGTGCCACCAGTGATTGGGGGGCTCAAGAGACCCAGTACTTC. Translation gives CATSDWGAQETQYF.

This clonotype has only one observation. This sequence joins TRBV3-1 and TRBJ2-7, with 7 nucleotides matching TRBD1. The CDR3 is 14 residues long. V dropped 2 bases and J dropped 3; count of bases not matched to a gene: 4. CDR1 and CDR2 from the germline V gene are LGHDT and YNNKEL (reference sequence). The CDR3 nucleotides are TGTGCCAGCAGCCAATTGTCAGGGGGCTACGAGCAGTACTTC. Residues: CASSQLSGGYEQYF.

The count of this clonotype is one. V and J are TRBV28 and TRBJ2-1; 11 nucleotides align to TRBD2. J lost 3 bases, V lost 10 bases, and 11 bases had no gene match. Germline CDR1 MDHEN, CDR2 SYDVKM. The CDR3 is 16 amino acids. CDR3 bases: TGTGCCATGAGCTTGGGACTAGCGGTCCTCTACAATGAGCAGTTCTTC. Protein sequence: CAMSLGLAVLYNEQFF. Looking up the rest from reference TRBV28 and TRBJ2-1 gives the full variable domain: DVKVTQSSRYLVKRTGEKVFLECVQDMDHENMFWYRQDPGLGLRLIYFSYDVKMKEKGDIPEGYSVSREKKERFSLILESASTNQTSMYLCAMSLGLAVLYNEQFFGPGTRLTVL.

The genes are TRBV29-1 and TRBJ2-7; D is perhaps TRBD1 (6 bases). The germline V gene encodes CDR1 SQVTM and CDR2 ANQGSEA. The CDR3 contains 14 residues. V gave up 2 bases and J gave up 3 bases, with 14 bases separating them. The CDR3 DNA reads as TGCAGCGTTGAAATAAGGGGGACGGTCTACGAGCAGTACTTC. Translating gives CSVEIRGTVYEQYF.

V usage is TRBV28 and J usage is TRBJ2-4, with 14 bases matching TRBD2. Germline values: CDR1 MDHEN, CDR2 SYDVKM. V lost 7 bases to trimming and J lost 0 bases; unmatched junction nucleotides: 14. The CDR3 has 20 amino acids. The CDR3 DNA follows: TGTGCCAGCACCAGACTAGCGGGAGGGAGGGGAACTCTAGCCAAAAACATTCAGTACTTC. Amino acid sequence: CASTRLAGGRGTLAKNIQYF.

Of note for this clonotype: This may be a read error: a much more frequent sequence differs by one nucleotide. The V call is TRBV10-3, the J call TRBJ1-1, with TRBD1 as a possible D gene (5 bases). The CDR3 contains 16 residues. The germline gives CDR1 ENHRY, CDR2 SYGVKD. The CDR3: CAISESFGGGNAEAFF. Written as DNA, the CDR3 is TGTGCCATCAGTGAGTCCTTTGGGGGGGGGAACGCTGAAGCTTTCTTT.

In its sample, this clonotype was seen a few times. CDR3 residues: CASSLGREGDYNEQFF. For the CDR3, the DNA is TGTGCCAGCAGTTTAGGCCGGGAGGGCGACTACAATGAGCAGTTCTTC. The chain couples TRBV12-3 or TRBV12-4 to TRBJ2-1; 8 bases agree with TRBD2. The CDR3 has 16 residues. Trimming removed 1 base from V and 3 bases from J; junction bases left unmatched: 5.

This clonotype has ten or more counts. V and J are TRBV20-1 and TRBJ2-1; D is uncertain. The germline V gene encodes CDR1 DFQATT and CDR2 SNEGSKA (reference sequence). Trimming removed 1 base at V and 6 bases at J, with 13 bases between. The CDR3 consists of 14 residues. The CDR3 loop is CSARATAFSNEQFF. The DNA of the CDR3 is TGCAGTGCTAGAGCGACGGCCTTTTCCAATGAGCAGTTCTTC.

Only a few counts were recorded for this clonotype. The V gene is TRBV29-1, the J gene TRBJ2-3; TRBD2 agrees at 11 bases. Germline-derived CDR1 and CDR2 are SQVTM and ANQGSEA. The CDR3 runs to 15 residues. The junction had 6 bases not matched to a gene; V was cut back by 0 bases and J by 7 bases. The CDR3 here is CSVEETSGSLYTQYF. In DNA, the CDR3 is TGCAGCGTTGAAGAAACTAGCGGGAGTCTATATACGCAGTATTTT.

This clonotype came up a few times. CDR3 sequence reads: CAISDGPTQYF. In DNA form, the CDR3 reads TGTGCCATCAGTGATGGGCCTACCCAGTACTTC. V usage is TRBV10-3 and J usage is TRBJ2-5; no reliable D call. V was cut by 3 bases and J by 8 bases, with 7 bases left in between. The CDR3 is made up of 11 amino acids. The germline gives CDR1 ENHRY, CDR2 SYGVKD.